The rows below give T cell receptor beta chains drawn from one sample of a study of response to subunit inactivated influenza vaccine. TCRdb reprocessed the RT-PCR reads with MiXCR, giving one entry per CDR3 protein. The sample has about 650,000 distinct CDR3 sequences, about 14% seen once. The sequences come from PBMCs from blood, collected 14 to 15 days before vaccination. The receptors were gathered from a man aged 45-65 years who received an inactivated influenza vaccine. CDR3s include the opening cysteine and the closing phenylalanine or tryptophan. Each record gives: CDR3 length, J gene, D gene, clone size, V gene, CDR3 protein, CDR3 DNA. A D gene is named only where the DNA matches it firmly. For some rows the clone size is stated as once, few or many, or as a class when expanded; others skip it.

cdr3_length: 16
j_call: TRBJ2-3
d_call: -
clone_size: few
v_call: TRBV7-9
cdr3_aa: CASNPRGAVTADTQYF
cdr3_nt: TGTGCCAGCAACCCTCGAGGGGCGGTGACGGCAGATACGCAGTATTTT

cdr3_length: 15
j_call: TRBJ2-7
d_call: TRBD2
clone_size: many
v_call: TRBV27
cdr3_aa: CASSIGTSGTYEQYF
cdr3_nt: TGTGCCAGCAGTATCGGGACTAGCGGGACCTACGAGCAGTACTTC

cdr3_length: 15
j_call: TRBJ2-1
d_call: TRBD2
clone_size: -
v_call: TRBV10-3
cdr3_aa: CAISLGLAGYNEQFF
cdr3_nt: TGTGCCATCAGTTTAGGACTAGCGGGCTACAATGAGCAGTTCTTC

cdr3_length: 13
j_call: TRBJ2-1
d_call: -
clone_size: few
v_call: TRBV7-8
cdr3_aa: CASSSDRRNEQFF
cdr3_nt: TGTGCCAGCAGCAGCGACCGACGCAATGAGCAGTTCTTC

cdr3_length: 14
j_call: TRBJ2-7
d_call: -
clone_size: many
v_call: TRBV6-2/TRBV6-3
cdr3_aa: CASRSVLDTREQYF
cdr3_nt: TGTGCCAGCAGATCCGTTCTAGATACACGCGAGCAGTACTTC

cdr3_length: 13
j_call: TRBJ2-5
d_call: -
clone_size: -
v_call: TRBV6-2/TRBV6-3
cdr3_aa: CASSFKGRETQYF
cdr3_nt: TGTGCCAGCAGTTTCAAGGGGCGAGAGACCCAGTACTTC

cdr3_length: 15
j_call: TRBJ2-7
d_call: TRBD1
clone_size: many
v_call: TRBV12-3/TRBV12-4
cdr3_aa: CASSSGTGLSYEQYF
cdr3_nt: TGTGCCAGCAGCTCCGGGACAGGGCTCTCCTACGAGCAGTACTTC

cdr3_length: 14
j_call: TRBJ2-3
d_call: -
clone_size: few
v_call: TRBV20-1
cdr3_aa: CSARRQGGTDTQYF
cdr3_nt: TGCAGTGCTAGGCGGCAGGGGGGTACAGATACGCAGTATTTT

cdr3_length: 14
j_call: TRBJ2-3
d_call: -
clone_size: -
v_call: TRBV5-5
cdr3_aa: CASSQEWGADTQYF
cdr3_nt: TGTGCCAGCAGCCAGGAATGGGGCGCAGATACGCAGTATTTT

cdr3_length: 15
j_call: TRBJ2-5
d_call: TRBD1
clone_size: -
v_call: TRBV4-1
cdr3_aa: CASSHPGTGLETQYF
cdr3_nt: TGCGCCAGCAGCCATCCCGGGACAGGGCTGGAGACCCAGTACTTC

cdr3_length: 12
j_call: TRBJ1-1
d_call: -
clone_size: few
v_call: TRBV29-1
cdr3_aa: CSVVGTSTEAFF
cdr3_nt: TGCAGCGTTGTTGGGACGAGCACTGAAGCTTTCTTT

cdr3_length: 15
j_call: TRBJ2-1
d_call: -
clone_size: few
v_call: TRBV4-3
cdr3_aa: CASSQDGGLYNEQFF
cdr3_nt: TGCGCCAGCAGCCAAGATGGCGGCCTGTACAATGAGCAGTTCTTC

cdr3_length: 16
j_call: TRBJ2-3
d_call: -
clone_size: many
v_call: TRBV29-1
cdr3_aa: CSVEEGRAGITDTQYF
cdr3_nt: TGCAGCGTTGAAGAGGGTAGGGCAGGGATCACAGATACGCAGTATTTT

cdr3_length: 13
j_call: TRBJ2-7
d_call: TRBD1
clone_size: -
v_call: TRBV27
cdr3_aa: CASSLWDRVEQYF
cdr3_nt: TGTGCCAGCAGTTTATGGGACAGGGTCGAGCAGTACTTC